The 24 T cell receptor beta chains listed next were all sequenced from one sample in a study of shared clonotypes between healthy human individuals. Profiled with immunoSEQ multiplex PCR; TCRdb holds only in-frame clones, not every one. The repertoire holds roughly 2.5 million clones, with 90% to 95% as singletons. Source material: naive CD4+ T cells sorted from blood. Subset reported: CD45RA+ positively selected. The receptors originated from a man aged 18 to 29 in good health.

The chain uses TRBV7-6 and TRBJ1-5; maybe TRBD1 (5 bases). Looked up from germline, CDR1 is SGHVS and CDR2 is FNYEAQ. The CDR3 consists of 17 residues. Between the trimmed V and J ends, which lost 0 bases and 3 bases, there was a span of 15 bases. The CDR3 nucleotides are TGTGCCAGCAGCTTAGCCCCATCCGGGGCCCACAATCAGCCCCAGCATTTT. It specifies CASSLAPSGAHNQPQHF.

V and J are TRBV7-8 and TRBJ2-1; TRBD2 matches at 8 bases. Trimming at V came to 1 base and at J to 4 bases, leaving 6 bases not matched to a gene. The germline V gene encodes CDR1 SGHVS and CDR2 FQNEAQ. The CDR3 runs to 16 residues. CDR3 sequence reads: CASSLEWAGGYNEQFF. As DNA, the CDR3 is TGTGCCAGCAGCTTAGAGTGGGCGGGGGGATACAATGAGCAGTTCTTC. Complete variable domain (other parts from reference TRBV7-8 and TRBJ2-1): GAGVSQSPRYKVAKRGQDVALRCDPISGHVSLFWYQQALGQGPEFLTYFQNEAQLDKSGLPSDRFFAERPEGSVSTLKIQRTQQEDSAVYLCASSLEWAGGYNEQFFGPGTRLTVL.

This chain joins TRBV27 and TRBJ2-1, with TRBD2 matching 13 bases. The germline CDR1 and CDR2 sequences are MNHEY and SMNVEV (reference sequence). The CDR3 runs to 15 residues. V was clipped by 6 bases and J by 6 bases; unmatched bases: 5. CDR3 nucleotides: TGTGCCAGCAGACGAGGGACTAGCGGGATCAATGAGCAGTTCTTC. Encoded protein: CASRRGTSGINEQFF.

The chain joins TRBV2 to TRBJ1-5; D is uncertain. Germline loops: CDR1 SNHLY, CDR2 FYNNEI. V was pared by 8 bases and J by 2 bases, with 16 bases between. This CDR3 spans 15 amino acids. The CDR3 bases are TGTGCCAGCGGCCTAGGCTCCCAAGGCAATCAGCCCCAGCATTTT. It encodes CASGLGSQGNQPQHF. The whole variable domain, remainder taken from reference TRBV2 and TRBJ1-5, is EPEVTQTPSHQVTQMGQEVILRCVPISNHLYFYWYRQILGQKVEFLVSFYNNEISEKSEIFDDQFSVERPDGSNFTLKIRSTKLEDSAMYFCASGLGSQGNQPQHFGDGTRLSIL.

In regard to this clone: The same CDR3 is also encoded by other DNA sequences in this sample. The chain links TRBV2 to TRBJ2-7; the match to TRBD1 covers 7 bases. Germline assignment: CDR1 SNHLY and CDR2 FYNNEI. The V segment lost 1 base and the J segment 2 bases; nucleotides outside the gene matches: 2. This CDR3 comprises 14 residues. The CDR3 is CASSEEQGAYEQYF. The DNA for the CDR3 is TGTGCCAGCAGTGAAGAGCAGGGGGCCTACGAGCAGTACTTC.

This rearrangement joins TRBV7-2 to TRBJ2-3; D remains unclear. This CDR3 is 12 amino acids long. V lost 5 bases to trimming and J lost 3 bases, with 6 bases between them. Germline lookup yields CDR1 SGHTA and CDR2 FQGNSA. CDR3 in DNA: TGTGCCAGCAGCCCTATAACAGATACGCAGTATTTT. Protein sequence: CASSPITDTQYF.

The chain uses TRBV30 and TRBJ1-3; no definite D call. V lost 5 bases and J lost 3, with 8 bases in between. Germline V gene sequence: CDR1 GTSNPN, CDR2 SVGIG (reference sequence). This CDR3 has 12 amino acids. CDR3 sequence: CAWAGDGNTIYF. CDR3 nucleotides: TGTGCCTGGGCCGGGGATGGAAACACCATATATTTT.

The chain carries TRBV7-9 and TRBJ2-7, with D possibly being TRBD2 (6 bases). Trimming shortened V by 2 bases and J by 6 bases, and 8 bases separated the two germline ends. The germline CDR1 and CDR2 sequences are SEHNR and FQNEAQ (reference sequence). The CDR3 has 12 residues. DNA of the CDR3: TGTGCCAGCAGCTTACAGGGAGGCGAGCAGTACTTC. Protein sequence: CASSLQGGEQYF.

The chain combines TRBV28 with TRBJ1-2, with no clear D. The length of the CDR3 is 13 residues. V was trimmed by 3 bases and J by 8 bases, leaving 13 bases between them. The germline gives CDR1 MDHEN, CDR2 SYDVKM. The chain's CDR3 is CASSLRESGGYTF. The CDR3 coding sequence is TGTGCCAGCAGTTTGAGGGAATCGGGCGGCTACACCTTC.

The chain combines TRBV5-1 with TRBJ2-3; the D gene is possibly TRBD2 (7 bases). This CDR3 is 15 amino acids long. With 4 bases removed from V and 6 bases from J, the gap between germline ends came to 18 bases. CDR1 is SGHRS and CDR2 is YFSETQ in the germline V gene. Here the CDR3 reads CASSPAGARGDTQYF. The DNA of the CDR3 is TGCGCCAGCAGCCCGGCGGGGGCGCGGGGGGATACGCAGTATTTT. The full variable domain, in which reference TRBV5-1 and TRBJ2-3 provide the parts outside the CDR3, is KAGVTQTPRYLIKTRGQQVTLSCSPISGHRSVSWYQQTPGQGLQFLFEYFSETQRNKGNFPGRFSGRQFSNSRSEMNVSTLELGDSALYLCASSPAGARGDTQYFGPGTRLTVL.

This clone has a single count. J is TRBJ1-1 and V is TRBV6-5; no definite D call. Germline V gene lookup returns CDR1 MNHEY and CDR2 SVGAGI. Trimming removed 6 bases at V and 4 bases at J, with 12 bases between. This CDR3 has 13 residues. CDR3 bases: TGTGCCAGCAGCACCCTTCTGGGCACTGAAGCTTTCTTT. Its protein is CASSTLLGTEAFF.

The CDR3 nucleotides read TGTGCCAGCAGTTCCCCCGGGGGGCTGGACACCGGGGAGCTGTTTTTT. This translates into CASSSPGGLDTGELFF. The gene calls are TRBV28 and TRBJ2-2, with D perhaps matching TRBD2 (7 bases). V lost 4 bases to trimming and J lost 3 bases, with 15 bases between them. The length of the CDR3 is 16 residues. CDR1 is MDHEN and CDR2 is SYDVKM in the germline V gene.

J is TRBJ2-6 and V is TRBV6-6; D ambiguous. The ends were cut back, 4 bases at V and 0 bases at J, with 4 bases in the middle. This CDR3 has 14 amino acids. Germline lookup yields CDR1 MNHNY and CDR2 SVGAGI (reference sequence). The CDR3 sequence is CASSLFSGANVLTF. CDR3 coding DNA: TGTGCCAGCAGTTTGTTCTCTGGGGCCAACGTCCTGACTTTC.

CDR3 protein: CASSPGGGSGYYEQYF. CDR3 in DNA: TGTGCCAGCTCACCAGGAGGGGGCAGTGGTTACTACGAGCAGTACTTC. The chain combines TRBV18 with TRBJ2-7, with a tentative D call TRBD1 (7 bases). The CDR3 sequence is 16 residues long. Germline V CDR1 and CDR2: KGHSH, LQKENI. Trimming took 2 bases from V and 3 from J, leaving 17 bases between them.

The V and J genes are TRBV28 and TRBJ2-7; D is undetermined. Trimming pared 1 base from V and 2 bases from J, leaving 12 bases between. CDR1 MDHEN and CDR2 SYDVKM come from the germline V gene. This CDR3 is 15 amino acids long. CDR3 region: CASSLFPGPTYEQYF. CDR3 nucleotides: TGTGCCAGCAGTTTATTCCCCGGGCCGACCTACGAGCAGTACTTC.

The rearrangement uses TRBV5-4 and TRBJ1-6; possible D gene TRBD1, 5 bases. Looked up from germline, CDR1 is SGHNT and CDR2 is YYREEE (reference sequence). CDR3 length: 14 residues. V was pared by 0 bases and J by 5 bases, with 6 bases between. This CDR3 reads CASSLGDDNSPLHF. In nucleotides, the CDR3 is TGTGCCAGCAGCTTGGGGGACGATAATTCACCCCTCCACTTT.

J is TRBJ1-3 and V is TRBV16, with 10 bases that match TRBD1. The ends lost 3 bases at V and 2 bases at J; junction bases unmatched: 4. CDR1 is KGHSY and CDR2 is FQNENV in the germline V gene. The CDR3 runs to 16 residues. The CDR3 reads CASSQTGTGAGNTIYF. In DNA form, the CDR3 reads TGTGCCAGCAGCCAGACCGGGACAGGGGCTGGAAACACCATATATTTT.

Only one count was recorded for this clone. The gene calls are TRBV21-1 and TRBJ1-5; TRBD1 reflects the table's D call only, with no check against the DNA. TRBV21-1 is assigned pseudogene status. This CDR3 contains 14 residues. CDR3 sequence (DNA): TGTGCCAGCAGCACTACAGGAGAGGATCAGCCCCAGCATTTT. Its translation is CASSTTGEDQPQHF.

V usage is TRBV18 and J usage is TRBJ2-5; TRBD1 or TRBD2 may be the D gene (6 bases each). This CDR3 is built from 14 residues. The germline CDR1 and CDR2 sequences are KGHSH and LQKENI. Trimming took 4 bases from V and 5 from J, leaving 14 bases between them. In DNA, the CDR3 is TGTGCCAGCTCACTGGGGGCTAGCGAGGAGACCCAGTACTTC. Its translation is CASSLGASEETQYF.

This clone was seen a single time. The chain joins TRBV18 to TRBJ2-1; tentative D call: TRBD2 (7 bases). From germline, CDR1 is KGHSH and CDR2 LQKENI. This CDR3 is 14 amino acids long. V dropped 1 base and J dropped 13 bases, with 17 bases sitting between them. The CDR3 protein is CASSPQGGPITQFF. The CDR3 nucleotides are TGTGCCAGCTCACCACAGGGGGGGCCAATTACTCAGTTCTTC.

This rearrangement joins TRBV7-2 to TRBJ2-1; the match to TRBD2 covers 14 bases. The trim removed 3 bases at V and 9 bases at J, leaving 4 bases unmatched. The CDR3 spans 15 residues. Looked up from germline, CDR1 is SGHTA and CDR2 is FQGNSA. Written as DNA, the CDR3 is TGTGCCAGCAGCTTTGGACTAGCGGGAGGTTCTGAGCAGTTCTTC. This gives the protein CASSFGLAGGSEQFF.

V gene TRBV5-4 combines with J gene TRBJ2-1; 9 bases match TRBD2. The CDR3 covers 16 residues. Germline values: CDR1 SGHNT, CDR2 YYREEE (reference sequence). V lost 0 bases to trimming and J lost 8 bases; unmatched junction nucleotides: 9. CDR3 coding DNA: TGTGCCAGCAGCTTGGTGGCGGGAGGGCCTCGGTATGAGCAGTTCTTC. Translating it yields CASSLVAGGPRYEQFF.

This chain links TRBV29-1 with TRBJ1-2; possible D gene TRBD1, 6 bases. This CDR3 has 10 amino acids. Looked up from germline, CDR1 is SQVTM and CDR2 is ANQGSEA. Trimming pared 7 bases from V and 7 bases from J, leaving 10 bases between. CDR3 region: CSGQDPGYTF. Here the CDR3 DNA reads TGCAGCGGACAGGACCCTGGCTACACCTTC.

V usage is TRBV28 and J usage is TRBJ2-5; D is perhaps TRBD2 (6 bases). Trimming pared 2 bases from V and 1 base from J, leaving 17 bases between. CDR1 is MDHEN and CDR2 is SYDVKM in the germline V gene. This CDR3 region has 17 residues. The CDR3 nucleotides read TGTGCCAGCAGTTTAGGTACCGGGACTGCGACCCAAGAGACCCAGTACTTC. Translation gives CASSLGTGTATQETQYF.